The 27 T cell receptor beta chains in this list originate from one sample, sequenced in a study of cytomegalovirus exposure and HLA in healthy donors. A multiplex PCR was run with 60 Vbeta primers and 13 Jbeta primers. Here immunoSEQ multiplex PCR was the method, and the copy in TCRdb shows in-frame clones only, minus some. The sample includes 150,000 to 200,000 clones, more than 70% of them seen just once. The sample consisted of PBMCs. Receptors originate from a male donor in good health and CMV-seronegative.

The chain has TRBV13 and TRBJ1-3, with 9 bases identical to TRBD1. The CDR3 is made up of 13 amino acids. The V segment lost 5 bases and the J segment 9 bases; nucleotides outside the gene matches: 5. CDR1 and CDR2 from the germline V gene are PRHDT and FYEKMQ (reference sequence). The CDR3 nucleotides read TGTGCCAGCAGCCGACAGGGGGAAAGCACCATATATTTT. This codes for CASSRQGESTIYF.

This clone was seen more than once but under ten times. V gene TRBV9 combines with J gene TRBJ1-1, with TRBD1 identical over 7 bases. With V trimmed by 3 bases and J by 8 bases, 10 bases remained unmatched. This CDR3 is built from 14 residues. Germline V CDR1 and CDR2: SGDLS, YYNGEE. CDR3: CASSAGGQVREAFF. The CDR3 DNA sequence: TGTGCCAGCAGCGCCGGAGGACAGGTCCGCGAAGCTTTCTTT.

In this sample, this clone turned up once. The gene calls are TRBV18 and TRBJ2-3; TRBD2 aligns across 11 bases. Germline V gene sequence: CDR1 KGHSH, CDR2 LQKENI. V shed 6 bases and J 2 bases; nucleotides not matched to a gene: 10. This CDR3 comprises 17 residues. The CDR3 reads CASSPPTSGRFTDTQYF. In DNA, the CDR3 is TGTGCCAGCTCCCCGCCAACTAGCGGGAGATTCACAGATACGCAGTATTTT.

Only one count was recorded for this clone. The rearrangement uses TRBV4-3 and TRBJ1-1, with D maybe TRBD1 (5 bases). Germline lookup yields CDR1 LGHNA and CDR2 YSLEER. With 3 bases removed from V and 0 bases from J, the gap between germline ends came to 11 bases. This CDR3 is built from 15 residues. This chain's CDR3 is CASSHLPTVNTEAFF. As DNA, the CDR3 is TGCGCCAGCAGCCACCTCCCGACAGTGAACACTGAAGCTTTCTTT.

This chain connects TRBV7-8 to TRBJ1-5; maybe TRBD1 (5 bases). CDR1 is SGHVS, CDR2 FQNEAQ, per germline. V lost 5 bases, J lost 3 bases, and 11 bases lay in between. The CDR3 has 14 amino acids. Here the CDR3 DNA reads TGTGCCAGCAGCCCGTTCAGGGACAATCAGCCCCAGCATTTT. Its protein is CASSPFRDNQPQHF.

On this clone: No DNA is shown, since the ends of the CDR3 on it are uncertain; the CDR3 is the one TCRdb lists. Other DNA variants within this sample encode the same CDR3. CDR3 sequence reads: CASSLWGTGATGELFF. The chain links TRBV5-1 to TRBJ2-2; no check of the table's D call, TRBD1, against the DNA was made. Germline lookup yields CDR1 SGHRS and CDR2 YFSETQ. The CDR3 comprises 16 residues, both ends counted.

This clone has a single count. V gene TRBV28 combines with J gene TRBJ2-7; TRBD1 matches 8 bases. CDR1 is MDHEN, CDR2 SYDVKM, per germline. This CDR3 region has 14 residues. V lost 1 base, J lost 12 bases, and 11 bases stayed unmatched. In DNA, the CDR3 is TGTGCCAGCAGTTTATCTCTGGGGACAGGTCAGGGGTACTTC. Its translation: CASSLSLGTGQGYF. The full variable domain, its missing parts supplied by reference TRBV28 and TRBJ2-7, is DVKVTQSSRYLVKRTGEKVFLECVQDMDHENMFWYRQDPGLGLRLIYFSYDVKMKEKGDIPEGYSVSREKKERFSLILESASTNQTSMYLCASSLSLGTGQGYFGPGTRLTVT.

The sample holds a few counts of this clone. V gene TRBV6-5 combines with J gene TRBJ1-1, with D perhaps matching TRBD1 (5 bases). Germline CDR1 is MNHEY and CDR2 is SVGAGI. The CDR3 extends over 13 amino acids. V was cut by 2 bases and J by 3 bases, with 7 bases left in between. For the CDR3, the DNA is TGTGCCAGCAGTTACCAGGGCGACACTGAAGCTTTCTTT. Protein: CASSYQGDTEAFF.

The chain carries TRBV19 and TRBJ2-5; D perhaps matches TRBD2 (5 bases). CDR1 is LNHDA, CDR2 SQIVND, per germline (reference sequence). The germline V and J ends were trimmed by 5 bases and 0 bases, with 16 bases remaining between them. The CDR3 consists of 16 residues. The CDR3 nucleotides read TGTGCCAGTAGTCCCGAAGGACTTTCGTACCAAGAGACCCAGTACTTC. Encoded protein: CASSPEGLSYQETQYF.

The chain combines TRBV19 with TRBJ2-7, with 8 bases lining up with TRBD1. V dropped 3 bases and J dropped 1; count of bases not matched to a gene: 8. Germline V gene lookup returns CDR1 LNHDA and CDR2 SQIVND (reference sequence). This CDR3 is 16 amino acids long. The CDR3 DNA follows: TGTGCCAGTAGTATGGGGCGATGGGACAGGTCCTACGAGCAGTACTTC. It codes for CASSMGRWDRSYEQYF.

CDR3 amino acids: CAWDRGRGDWFTGTQYF. DNA for the CDR3: TGTGCCTGGGACAGGGGGCGAGGGGATTGGTTTACTGGTACGCAGTATTTT. The chain joins TRBV30 to TRBJ2-3; 10 nucleotides agree with TRBD1. This CDR3 has 17 residues. Trimming took 5 bases from V and 8 from J; bases not matched to a gene: 19. Germline-derived CDR1 and CDR2 are GTSNPN and SVGIG (reference sequence).

This clone was counted between two and nine times. The chain combines TRBV19 with TRBJ1-5, with 7 nucleotides matching TRBD1. Trimming cost V 5 bases and J 1 base; bases outside gene matches: 20. Per the germline V gene, CDR1 is LNHDA and CDR2 is SQIVND (reference sequence). The CDR3 has 20 amino acids. The DNA for the CDR3 is TGTGCCAGTAGTCCCCTCGAATTTCGTAGGGGGCGGAGGAGCAATCAGCCCCAGCATTTT. Its protein product is CASSPLEFRRGRRSNQPQHF.

Points on this clone: One junction end does not reproduce the germline sequence, and a read error may be involved. The V gene is TRBV7-9, the J gene TRBJ2-7; TRBD2 aligns across 7 bases. CDR1 SEHNR and CDR2 FQNEAQ come from the germline V gene (reference sequence). The CDR3 is made up of 14 amino acids. This CDR3 reads CSSSREEVSYEQYF. In nucleotides, the CDR3 is TGTTCCAGCAGCCGGGAGGAGGTATCCTACGAGCAGTACTTC.

This clone has only a few counts. The gene calls are TRBV14 and TRBJ1-1, with D hard to call. This CDR3 has 13 residues. V gave up 2 bases and J gave up 0 bases, with 4 bases separating them. The germline gives CDR1 SGHDN, CDR2 FVKESK. CDR3 DNA sequence: TGTGCCAGCAGCCAACACATGAACACTGAAGCTTTCTTT. Residues: CASSQHMNTEAFF.

The rearrangement joins TRBV5-1 to TRBJ2-7; no clear D. Deletions cut 0 bases from V and 2 bases from J, with 9 bases between. The CDR3 is made up of 14 amino acids. Germline V CDR1 and CDR2: SGHRS, YFSETQ. CDR3 loop: CASSLAGSTYEQYF. The CDR3 DNA reads as TGCGCCAGCAGCTTGGCGGGTTCGACCTACGAGCAGTACTTC.

In this sample, this clone turned up a few times. The chain combines TRBV9 with TRBJ2-2, with TRBD1 matching over 10 bases. The CDR3 is 16 residues long. CDR1 SGDLS and CDR2 YYNGEE come from the germline V gene. V was pared by 3 bases and J by 4 bases, with 6 bases of the junction left unmatched. The CDR3 DNA reads as TGTGCCAGCAGCGACGACAGGGGGCGGGGCACCGGGGAGCTGTTTTTT. Protein product: CASSDDRGRGTGELFF.

This clone was observed a few times. One end of the junction varies from germline; a read error may be responsible. The V call is TRBV7-9, the J call TRBJ1-1; a possible D gene is TRBD1 (5 bases). Per the germline V gene, CDR1 is SEHNR and CDR2 is FQNEAQ (reference sequence). The CDR3 is 14 amino acids. CDR3 DNA sequence: TGTTCCAGCAGGGTCGACAGTGTGAACACTGAAGCTTTCTTT. Protein product: CSSRVDSVNTEAFF. Full variable domain (missing parts from reference TRBV7-9 and TRBJ1-1): DTGVSQNPRHKITKRGQNVTFRCDPISEHNRLYWYRQTLGQGPEFLTYFQNEAQLEKSRLLSDRFSAERPKGSFSTLEIQRTEQGDSAMYLCSSRVDSVNTEAFFGQGTRLTVV.

The rearrangement links TRBV7-8 to TRBJ1-1, with a weak D call TRBD1 (6 bases). The V gene's germline CDR1 is SGHVS and CDR2 FQNEAQ. CDR3 length: 16 residues. Trimming cost V 1 base and J 0 bases, with 12 bases left between them. The CDR3 region is CASSLGTGHMNTEAFF. DNA of the CDR3: TGTGCCAGCAGCTTAGGAACAGGGCACATGAACACTGAAGCTTTCTTT. The full variable domain, in which reference TRBV7-8 and TRBJ1-1 provide the parts outside the CDR3, is GAGVSQSPRYKVAKRGQDVALRCDPISGHVSLFWYQQALGQGPEFLTYFQNEAQLDKSGLPSDRFFAERPEGSVSTLKIQRTQQEDSAVYLCASSLGTGHMNTEAFFGQGTRLTVV.

V and J are TRBV6-5 and TRBJ2-3; D gene ambiguous. Trimming pared 2 bases from V and 7 bases from J, leaving 10 bases between. There are 13 residues in the CDR3. Germline values: CDR1 MNHEY, CDR2 SVGAGI. The CDR3 is CASSYAKRHTQYF. The CDR3 bases are TGTGCCAGCAGTTACGCGAAGCGCCATACGCAGTATTTT.

This clone was counted only a few times. The chain is built from TRBV6-6 and TRBJ1-1, with TRBD1 matching over 10 bases. Germline assignment: CDR1 MNHNY and CDR2 SVGAGI (reference sequence). The CDR3 loop spans 14 amino acids. V trimming: 5 bases; J trimming: 2 bases; junction bases outside the gene matches: 2. The CDR3 loop is CASSRQGANTEAFF. In DNA form, the CDR3 reads TGTGCCAGCAGTCGACAGGGGGCAAACACTGAAGCTTTCTTT.

The chain couples TRBV10-3 to TRBJ1-1; the match to TRBD1 covers 7 bases. V was pared by 3 bases and J by 3 bases, with 7 bases of the junction left unmatched. Per germline, CDR1 ENHRY and CDR2 SYGVKD. This CDR3 spans 15 amino acids. The CDR3 nucleotides read TGTGCCATCAGTGATTTAGGGGGCCTGGACACTGAAGCTTTCTTT. Translating it yields CAISDLGGLDTEAFF.

V gene TRBV28 combines with J gene TRBJ2-7, with 13 positions matching TRBD2. Per germline, CDR1 MDHEN and CDR2 SYDVKM. This CDR3 spans 16 amino acids. Trimming cost V 2 bases and J 2 bases; bases outside gene matches: 3. The CDR3 DNA is TGTGCCAGCAGTTTAGGGACTAGCGGGAAACCCTACGAGCAGTACTTC. This translates into CASSLGTSGKPYEQYF.

The chain is built from TRBV13 and TRBJ2-1; 13 bases line up with TRBD2. From germline, CDR1 is PRHDT and CDR2 FYEKMQ (reference sequence). CDR3 length: 16 amino acids. V lost 3 bases, J lost 10 bases, and 9 bases stayed unmatched. The CDR3 DNA follows: TGTGCCAGCAGCTTCCTAGGACTAGCGGGAGTATTAGAGCAGTTCTTC. This sequence encodes CASSFLGLAGVLEQFF.

V usage is TRBV29-1 and J usage is TRBJ2-3; 7 nucleotides match TRBD2. This CDR3 is 14 amino acids long. The germline CDR1 and CDR2 sequences are SQVTM and ANQGSEA. After removal of 7 bases from V and 1 base from J, the junction contained 8 bases not matched to a gene. CDR3 sequence (DNA): TGCAGCGGGGAAGGAGGGAGGGGCACAGATACGCAGTATTTT. Protein sequence: CSGEGGRGTDTQYF.

The gene calls are TRBV7-3 and TRBJ1-1; D uncertain. The V end lost 5 bases, the J end lost 3 bases, and 10 bases lay between the germline ends. Germline values: CDR1 SGHTA, CDR2 FQGTGA. This CDR3 contains 13 residues. The CDR3 region is CASSPYLYTEAFF. CDR3 sequence (DNA): TGTGCCAGCAGCCCCTACTTATACACTGAAGCTTTCTTT.

This chain uses TRBV6-1 with TRBJ1-3; D possibly corresponds to TRBD1 (5 bases). The CDR3 totals 14 residues. Germline assignment: CDR1 MNHNS and CDR2 SASEGT. V dropped 10 bases and J dropped 5 bases, with 18 bases sitting between them. CDR3 region: CAMGLGDHRNTIYF. CDR3 in DNA: TGTGCCATGGGGCTAGGGGATCATAGAAACACCATATATTTT.

The V and J genes are TRBV19 and TRBJ2-1, with TRBD2 matching over 13 bases. The germline V gene encodes CDR1 LNHDA and CDR2 SQIVND (reference sequence). The CDR3 covers 14 residues. J lost 8 bases, V lost 8 bases, and 6 bases had no gene match. This CDR3 reads CASSGTSGVDEQFF. The CDR3 coding sequence is TGTGCCAGTTCCGGGACTAGCGGGGTAGATGAGCAGTTCTTC. Full variable domain (rest looked up from reference TRBV19 and TRBJ2-1): DGGITQSPKYLFRKEGQNVTLSCEQNLNHDAMYWYRQDPGQGLRLIYYSQIVNDFQKGDIAEGYSVSREKKESFPLTVTSAQKNPTAFYLCASSGTSGVDEQFFGPGTRLTVL.